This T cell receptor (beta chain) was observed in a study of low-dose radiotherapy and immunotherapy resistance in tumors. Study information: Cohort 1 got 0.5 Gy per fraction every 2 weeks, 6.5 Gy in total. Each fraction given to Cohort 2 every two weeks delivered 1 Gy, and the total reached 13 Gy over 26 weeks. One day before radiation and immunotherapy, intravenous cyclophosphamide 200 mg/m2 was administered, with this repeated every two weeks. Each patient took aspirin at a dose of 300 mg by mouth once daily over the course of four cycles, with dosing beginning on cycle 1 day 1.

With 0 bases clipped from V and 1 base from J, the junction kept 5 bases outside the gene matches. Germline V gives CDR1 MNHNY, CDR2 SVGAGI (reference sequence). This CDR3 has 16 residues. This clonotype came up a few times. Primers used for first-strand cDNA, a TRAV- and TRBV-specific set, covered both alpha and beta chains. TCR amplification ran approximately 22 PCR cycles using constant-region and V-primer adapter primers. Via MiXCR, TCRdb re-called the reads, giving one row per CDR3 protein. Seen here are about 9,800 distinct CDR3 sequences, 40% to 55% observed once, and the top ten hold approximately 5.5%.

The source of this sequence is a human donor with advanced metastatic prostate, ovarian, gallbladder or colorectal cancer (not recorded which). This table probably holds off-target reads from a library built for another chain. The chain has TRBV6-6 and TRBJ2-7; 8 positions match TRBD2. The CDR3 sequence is CASSYSMASGSYEQYF. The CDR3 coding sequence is TGTGCCAGCAGTTACTCGATGGCTAGCGGGTCCTACGAGCAGTACTTC.